Following are 16 T cell receptor beta chains from one sample sequenced in a study of spatial heterogeneity in lung cancer. Time point: sample taken at primary tumor resection. TCRdb independently ran MiXCR on the 5' RACE reads; one entry per CDR3 protein. Here the sample spans 90,000 to 95,000 distinct CDR3 sequences, roughly 12% being singletons. The sequences come from PBMCs, collected at surgery. The receptors here all came from a male donor with early-stage non-small cell lung cancer.

The chain has TRBV24-1 and TRBJ1-5; 8 bases agree with TRBD1. This CDR3 spans 14 amino acids. With 3 bases clipped from V and 8 bases from J, the junction kept 5 bases outside the gene matches. From germline, CDR1 is KGHDR and CDR2 SFDVKD. The CDR3 DNA sequence: TGTGCCACCAGTGATCCCGGACAGGGCAAGCCCCAGCATTTT. Residues: CATSDPGQGKPQHF.

This chain uses TRBV3-1 with TRBJ1-3, with TRBD1 as a possible D gene (5 bases). Looked up from germline, CDR1 is LGHDT and CDR2 is YNNKEL (reference sequence). The CDR3 runs 13 residues. Trimming shortened V by 1 base and J by 4 bases, and 5 bases separated the two germline ends. This CDR3 is CASSQGTGNTIYF. CDR3 DNA sequence: TGTGCCAGCAGCCAAGGGACAGGAAACACCATATATTTT.

This clonotype turned up a few times. This chain uses TRBV19 with TRBJ2-1; TRBD2 matches at 9 bases. The CDR3 consists of 14 residues. Germline CDR1 is LNHDA and CDR2 is SQIVND (reference sequence). After removal of 4 bases from V and 3 bases from J, the junction contained 1 base not matched to a gene. This chain's CDR3 is CASSRRGGYNEQFF. CDR3 sequence (DNA): TGTGCCAGTAGTAGGCGGGGGGGCTACAATGAGCAGTTCTTC.

The genes are TRBV20-1 and TRBJ2-1; TRBD2 aligns across 7 bases. Germline loops: CDR1 DFQATT, CDR2 SNEGSKA (reference sequence). The CDR3 loop spans 16 amino acids. The trim removed 2 bases at V and 9 bases at J, leaving 16 bases unmatched. As DNA, the CDR3 is TGCAGTGCTAGAAAAGCGGGACGGATGGACGGGGGTGAGCAGTTCTTC. Residues: CSARKAGRMDGGEQFF.

A few counts support this clonotype. The V call is TRBV5-1, the J call TRBJ2-5, with D tentatively TRBD1 (7 bases). This CDR3 contains 15 residues. CDR1 and CDR2 (germline): SGHRS, YFSETQ. Trimming stripped 4 bases from V and 2 bases from J, with 15 bases between. This CDR3 reads CASSDMTGRQETQYF. In DNA form, the CDR3 reads TGCGCCAGCAGCGACATGACAGGGAGGCAAGAGACCCAGTACTTC. The complete variable domain, with remaining parts taken from reference TRBV5-1 and TRBJ2-5, reads KAGVTQTPRYLIKTRGQQVTLSCSPISGHRSVSWYQQTPGQGLQFLFEYFSETQRNKGNFPGRFSGRQFSNSRSEMNVSTLELGDSALYLCASSDMTGRQETQYFGPGTRLLVL.

This chain joins TRBV7-3 and TRBJ2-1; no definite D call. V was pared by 5 bases and J by 0 bases, with 11 bases between. Germline assignment: CDR1 SGHTA and CDR2 FQGTGA. The length of the CDR3 is 15 residues. The CDR3 DNA follows: TGTGCCAGCAGCCCCCAAGGGTTCTCCTACAATGAGCAGTTCTTC. It translates to CASSPQGFSYNEQFF.

The sample holds many counts of this clonotype. V is TRBV14 and J is TRBJ2-1; 8 bases map to TRBD1. CDR1 SGHDN and CDR2 FVKESK come from the germline V gene. V was pared by 3 bases and J by 9 bases, with 13 bases of the junction left unmatched. This CDR3 has 16 amino acids. The CDR3 DNA reads TGTGCCAGCAGCCAGGAGACGCCTACAGGGGGACGTGAGCAGTTCTTC. Its protein is CASSQETPTGGREQFF.

This clonotype has at least ten counts. The chain is built from TRBV29-1 and TRBJ2-5, with 8 bases lining up with TRBD1. Germline CDR1 SQVTM, CDR2 ANQGSEA. After removal of 4 bases from V and 2 bases from J, the junction contained 12 bases not matched to a gene. The length of the CDR3 is 16 residues. The CDR3 loop reads CSVGGGTGWSQETQYF. The CDR3 DNA reads TGCAGCGTTGGGGGCGGGACAGGATGGAGTCAAGAGACCCAGTACTTC.

This clonotype has just a few counts. The V and J genes are TRBV3-1 and TRBJ2-3; 7 nucleotides line up with TRBD1. This CDR3 spans 16 amino acids. CDR1 LGHDT and CDR2 YNNKEL come from the germline V gene (reference sequence). V trimming: 0 bases; J trimming: 6 bases; junction bases outside the gene matches: 9. The CDR3 loop reads CASSQDPPGGADTQYF. In nucleotides, the CDR3 is TGTGCCAGCAGCCAAGACCCCCCAGGGGGAGCGGATACGCAGTATTTT.

This clonotype was counted at least ten times. J is TRBJ2-6 and V is TRBV6-2 or TRBV6-3; D possibly corresponds to TRBD2 (6 bases). Germline V lookup: CDR1 MNHEY, CDR2 SVGEGT. The CDR3 covers 15 residues. With 6 bases removed from V and 4 bases from J, the gap between germline ends came to 13 bases. CDR3 in amino acids: CASRRRDSGANVLTF. The CDR3 nucleotides read TGTGCCAGCAGGCGCAGGGACTCCGGGGCCAACGTCCTGACTTTC.

This chain connects TRBV4-3 to TRBJ1-6, with TRBD1 matching over 7 bases. J was trimmed by 5 bases and V by 3 bases; bases with no gene match: 7. Germline-derived CDR1 and CDR2 are LGHNA and YSLEER. This CDR3 has 16 amino acids. This CDR3 is CASSHKGTANNSPLHF. CDR3 coding DNA: TGCGCCAGCAGCCATAAGGGGACAGCGAATAATTCACCCCTCCACTTT.

At least ten counts were recorded for this clonotype. The chain carries TRBV2 and TRBJ1-1, with D unresolved. This CDR3 has 14 amino acids. Germline V lookup: CDR1 SNHLY, CDR2 FYNNEI. Trimming pared 2 bases from V and 3 bases from J, leaving 10 bases between. In nucleotides, the CDR3 is TGTGCCAGCAGTGAATTTCGGGCTGACACTGAAGCTTTCTTT. It specifies CASSEFRADTEAFF.

CDR3 amino acids: CASSALLGDQETQYF. CDR3 bases: TGTGCCAGCAGCGCCCTCCTGGGGGATCAAGAGACCCAGTACTTC. This sequence joins TRBV9 and TRBJ2-5, with D possibly being TRBD1 or TRBD2 (5 bases each). Deletions cut 3 bases from V and 2 bases from J, with 14 bases between. Germline V CDR1 and CDR2: SGDLS, YYNGEE. This CDR3 has 15 residues. Filled out from reference TRBV9 and TRBJ2-5, the complete variable domain reads DSGVTQTPKHLITATGQRVTLRCSPRSGDLSVYWYQQSLDQGLQFLIQYYNGEERAKGNILERFSAQQFPDLHSELNLSSLELGDSALYFCASSALLGDQETQYFGPGTRLLVL.

The DNA of the CDR3 is TGTGCCAGCACCCCTACAGTTATCTCTGGGGCCAACGTCCTGACTTTC. As protein: CASTPTVISGANVLTF. This chain joins TRBV27 and TRBJ2-6; no firm D call. The V gene lost 7 bases and the J gene lost 0 bases, with 13 bases spanning the gap. This CDR3 region has 16 residues. CDR1 and CDR2 (germline): MNHEY, SMNVEV (reference sequence).

The rearrangement uses TRBV7-9 and TRBJ1-1; D not certain. CDR3 length: 14 residues. From germline, CDR1 is SEHNR and CDR2 FQNEAQ (reference sequence). V lost 5 bases to trimming and J lost 0 bases, with 10 bases between them. The CDR3 nucleotides read TGTGCCAGCAGCCCTCTTCTGTTGAACACTGAAGCTTTCTTT. Its translation: CASSPLLLNTEAFF.

In its sample, this clonotype was seen many times. The chain carries TRBV20-1 and TRBJ2-3, with 10 bases matching TRBD2. Germline V gives CDR1 DFQATT, CDR2 SNEGSKA (reference sequence). The J segment lost 2 bases and the V segment lost 6 bases, leaving 8 bases of the junction unmatched. The CDR3 length is 15 residues. The CDR3 coding sequence is TGCAGTGCCCTAGAGCGGGGGGGGTTCACAGATACGCAGTATTTT. As protein: CSALERGGFTDTQYF.